Shown below are 27 T cell receptor beta chains from a single sample sequenced in a study of T cells in Graves' hyperthyroidism and ophthalmopathy. Researchers took RNA transcripts and amplified the TCR beta CDR3 regions from them. Initially, a first-round RT-PCR of the TCR CDR3 employed the HTBI primer set. One entry per CDR3 protein results from TCRdb running MiXCR on the multiplex PCR reads. The data show under 400,000 distinct CDR3 sequences, less than 20% seen once. The sequenced sample was blood. The receptors stem from a woman between 40 and 55 years old with Graves' ophthalmopathy.

The chain has TRBV7-2 and TRBJ2-7; D remains ambiguous. There are 13 residues in the CDR3. V was cut by 6 bases and J by 7 bases, with 16 bases left in between. Germline CDR1 SGHTA, CDR2 FQGNSA. CDR3 sequence reads: CASRSSPSLEQYF. Written as DNA, the CDR3 is TGTGCCAGCAGGAGTTCGCCGTCCTTGGAGCAGTACTTC.

This clonotype was counted a few times. J is TRBJ2-2 and V is TRBV4-3; 14 bases align to TRBD2. CDR3 length equals 18 residues. V was pared by 3 bases and J by 7 bases, with 10 bases of the junction left unmatched. The germline CDR1 and CDR2 sequences are LGHNA and YSLEER. CDR3 DNA: TGCGCCAGCAGCCACCAGGGACTAGCGGGAGTAAAAGGCGGGGAGCTGTTTTTT. It codes for CASSHQGLAGVKGGELFF.

Here the CDR3 reads CASATEQGQPQHF. CDR3 nucleotides: TGTGCCAGCGCCACCGAGCAAGGGCAGCCCCAGCATTTT. The V and J genes are TRBV6-1 and TRBJ1-5; D is undetermined. CDR3 length equals 13 residues. CDR1 MNHNS and CDR2 SASEGT come from the germline V gene. V lost 8 bases, J lost 7 bases, and 15 bases lay in between.

This clonotype was seen many times. The chain employs TRBV20-1 and TRBJ2-5; D gene uncertain. V lost 6 bases and J 0 bases, leaving 14 bases between the germline ends. Germline CDR1 reads DFQATT; CDR2 reads SNEGSKA (reference sequence). This CDR3 spans 14 amino acids. CDR3 coding DNA: TGCAGTGCCTCCCCGATAACGTACCAAGAGACCCAGTACTTC. Translating gives CSASPITYQETQYF.

The chain recombines TRBV5-1 with TRBJ2-3; possible D gene TRBD1, 5 bases. Germline V gene data show CDR1 as SGHRS and CDR2 as YFSETQ. The CDR3 is 15 amino acids. V was cut by 0 bases and J by 5 bases, with 13 bases left in between. Written as DNA, the CDR3 is TGCGCCAGCAGCTTGGAGGGGCGGACCCTAGATACGCAGTATTTT. It codes for CASSLEGRTLDTQYF. Full variable domain (rest looked up from reference TRBV5-1 and TRBJ2-3): KAGVTQTPRYLIKTRGQQVTLSCSPISGHRSVSWYQQTPGQGLQFLFEYFSETQRNKGNFPGRFSGRQFSNSRSEMNVSTLELGDSALYLCASSLEGRTLDTQYFGPGTRLTVL.

This clonotype was seen at least ten times. The rearrangement links TRBV12-3 or TRBV12-4 to TRBJ1-1, with unresolved D. This CDR3 is built from 12 residues. V lost 5 bases to trimming and J lost 3 bases, with 7 bases between them. The CDR3 loop reads CASSVRHTEAFF. CDR3 nucleotides: TGTGCCAGCAGTGTGAGGCACACTGAAGCTTTCTTT.

Ten or more counts support this clonotype. The chain recombines TRBV7-6 with TRBJ2-2; a weak D match, TRBD2 (5 bases). V shed 4 bases and J shed 11 bases, with 17 bases lying between them. Looked up from germline, CDR1 is SGHVS and CDR2 is FNYEAQ. The CDR3 consists of 14 residues. The CDR3 DNA is TGTGCCAGCAGCTCATCATTCAGAGCGGACGAGCTGTTTTTT. As protein: CASSSSFRADELFF. Full variable domain (remainder filled in from reference TRBV7-6 and TRBJ2-2): GAGVSQSPRYKVTKRGQDVALRCDPISGHVSLYWYRQALGQGPEFLTYFNYEAQQDKSGLPNDRFSAERPEGSISTLTIQRTEQRDSAMYRCASSSSFRADELFFGEGSRLTVL.

This clonotype was counted many times. The chain is built from TRBV29-1 and TRBJ2-2, with 11 nucleotides matching TRBD2. Germline lookup yields CDR1 SQVTM and CDR2 ANQGSEA. V shed 6 bases and J 8 bases; nucleotides not matched to a gene: 8. This CDR3 region has 14 residues. The CDR3 DNA is TGCAGCGTGGGTCAACTAGCGGGAGAAGGGGAGCTGTTTTTT. The encoded protein is CSVGQLAGEGELFF.

This clonotype was seen many times. The rearrangement uses TRBV7-2 and TRBJ1-2; 9 nucleotides match TRBD1. Germline-derived CDR1 and CDR2 are SGHTA and FQGNSA. The CDR3 length is 15 residues. Trimming cost V 5 bases and J 4 bases; bases outside gene matches: 8. The CDR3 here is CASSIITGGSYGYTF. CDR3 coding DNA: TGTGCCAGCAGCATAATTACAGGGGGCAGCTATGGCTACACCTTC.

V usage is TRBV6-1 and J usage is TRBJ2-5, with TRBD1 as a possible D gene (6 bases). The CDR3 sequence is 13 residues long. Trimming shortened V by 2 bases and J by 5 bases, and 9 bases separated the two germline ends. Germline CDR1 MNHNS, CDR2 SASEGT. Here the CDR3 DNA reads TGTGCCAGCAGTGAATACAGGGACGAGACCCAGTACTTC. As protein: CASSEYRDETQYF.

In its sample, this clonotype was seen many times. This chain uses TRBV6-2 or TRBV6-3 with TRBJ2-7; 7 positions agree with TRBD2. Unmatched junction bases numbered 3, after V lost 7 bases and J lost 3 bases. The CDR3 is made up of 12 amino acids. Germline loops: CDR1 MNHEY, CDR2 SVGEGT. The CDR3 protein is CASKAGDYEQYF. For the CDR3, the DNA is TGTGCCAGCAAGGCGGGAGACTACGAGCAGTACTTC.

J is TRBJ2-5 and V is TRBV12-3 or TRBV12-4, with TRBD1 matching over 8 bases. CDR3 length: 13 amino acids. With 6 bases clipped from V and 5 bases from J, the junction kept 5 bases outside the gene matches. The CDR3 DNA is TGTGCCAGCAGGGGGACAGGTTCGGAGACCCAGTACTTC. It specifies CASRGTGSETQYF.

This clonotype was detected ten times or more. The V gene is TRBV4-1, the J gene TRBJ2-7; D is unresolved. The CDR3 totals 13 residues. With 5 bases removed from V and 2 bases from J, the gap between germline ends came to 10 bases. Germline-derived CDR1 and CDR2 are MGHRA and YSYEKL. The CDR3 region has the DNA TGCGCCAGCAGCGCCCGAACCCCCTACGAGCAGTACTTC. It is translated as CASSARTPYEQYF.

In its sample, this clonotype was seen many times. The missing conserved phenylalanine or tryptophan at the end of this CDR3 makes a read error likely. The CDR3: CASDRPGTPGSEQYL. For the CDR3, the DNA is TGTGCCAGCGACCGCCCCGGGACGCCTGGGTCCGAGCAGTACCTC. The chain is built from TRBV28 and TRBJ2-7, with D perhaps assigned TRBD1 or TRBD2 (5 bases each). The CDR3 loop spans 15 amino acids. The germline gives CDR1 MDHEN, CDR2 SYDVKM. The V end lost 8 bases, the J end lost 6 bases, and 23 bases lay between the germline ends.

The genes are TRBV28 and TRBJ2-7, with 8 bases matching TRBD1. The CDR3 contains 14 residues. The germline V gene encodes CDR1 MDHEN and CDR2 SYDVKM. Trimming took 8 bases from V and 4 from J; bases not matched to a gene: 10. CDR3 protein: CASGARQGLYEQYF. The DNA of the CDR3 is TGTGCCAGCGGAGCCCGACAGGGGCTTTACGAGCAGTACTTC.

This clonotype was detected many times. The chain combines TRBV10-3 with TRBJ1-5, with 8 bases fitting TRBD1. CDR1 is ENHRY, CDR2 SYGVKD, per germline. The CDR3 is 16 amino acids. V was pared by 3 bases and J by 3 bases, with 7 bases of the junction left unmatched. The CDR3 here is CAISDSRTGNNQPQHF. In nucleotides, the CDR3 is TGTGCCATCAGTGACTCCCGGACAGGGAACAATCAGCCCCAGCATTTT.

V and J are TRBV29-1 and TRBJ1-1, with 10 bases matching TRBD1. Germline V gene data show CDR1 as SQVTM and CDR2 as ANQGSEA. This CDR3 contains 15 residues. V gave up 4 bases and J gave up 5 bases; unmatched junction bases: 10. The CDR3 loop is CSVALPGQGRTEAFF. The CDR3 DNA follows: TGCAGCGTTGCCCTTCCGGGACAGGGGCGGACTGAAGCTTTCTTT.

Many counts were recorded for this clonotype. The V call is TRBV27, the J call TRBJ2-7; 9 positions match TRBD1. J was trimmed by 2 bases and V by 5 bases; bases with no gene match: 7. The CDR3 runs to 15 residues. The germline gives CDR1 MNHEY, CDR2 SMNVEV (reference sequence). CDR3 protein: CASSLTGGHPYEQYF. CDR3 DNA: TGTGCCAGCAGTCTTACAGGGGGCCACCCCTACGAGCAGTACTTC.

This clonotype has at least ten counts. J is TRBJ2-5 and V is TRBV19, with D possibly matching TRBD2 (6 bases). Per the germline V gene, CDR1 is LNHDA and CDR2 is SQIVND (reference sequence). The V end was cut by 3 bases, the J end by 5 bases, with 13 bases between. The CDR3 loop spans 14 amino acids. CDR3 nucleotides: TGTGCCAGTAGTATCGGGACTTTAGCGGAGACCCAGTACTTC. It codes for CASSIGTLAETQYF.

This clonotype showed up many times. This clone may be a read error of a much larger clone one base away. The chain carries TRBV6-5 and TRBJ1-2; 8 bases match TRBD1. V was pared by 5 bases and J by 5 bases, with 13 bases of the junction left unmatched. This CDR3 has 16 residues. CDR1 is MNHEY, CDR2 SVGAGI, per germline. DNA for the CDR3: TGTGCCAGCAGTCACACCGGACAGGGCGGGGGGTATGGCTACACCTTC. Amino acids: CASSHTGQGGGYGYTF.

In this sample, this clonotype turned up many times. The J gene is TRBJ1-1, the V gene TRBV29-1; no clear D. Trimming stripped 4 bases from V and 4 bases from J, with 16 bases between. CDR3 length: 14 residues. The germline V gene has CDR1 SQVTM and CDR2 ANQGSEA. The CDR3 DNA sequence: TGCAGCGTTGTCCGTCCCGGGCATCCCACTGAAGCTTTCTTT. Protein sequence: CSVVRPGHPTEAFF.

Only a few counts were recorded for this clonotype. This chain joins TRBV12-3 or TRBV12-4 and TRBJ1-2; 9 bases fit TRBD1. This CDR3 has 15 residues. The V and J ends lost 3 bases and 8 bases, in that order; junction bases with no gene match: 10. Here the CDR3 DNA reads TGTGCCAGCAGTTTTAACGACAGGGGGAGAGGAGGCTACACCTTC. Its protein product is CASSFNDRGRGGYTF.

This clonotype was seen repeatedly, ten times or more. With a much larger clone just one base away, this may be a read error. The V and J genes are TRBV11-2 and TRBJ2-7, with 10 bases identical to TRBD2. The CDR3 totals 14 residues. Germline V lookup: CDR1 SGHAT, CDR2 FQNNGV. The J segment lost 5 bases and the V segment lost 4 bases, leaving 5 bases of the junction unmatched. CDR3 coding DNA: TGTGCCAGCAGCTCGAGCGGGAGGGCCCACGAGCAGTACTTC. Protein product: CASSSSGRAHEQYF.

This clonotype was counted only a few times. The chain recombines TRBV12-3 or TRBV12-4 with TRBJ2-7; D gene uncertain. V lost 3 bases and J 3 bases, leaving 15 bases between the germline ends. The CDR3 spans 15 residues. The CDR3 sequence is CASSFLGTEVYEQYF. The CDR3 DNA reads TGTGCCAGCAGTTTTCTCGGAACAGAAGTCTACGAGCAGTACTTC.

At least ten counts were recorded for this clonotype. A much larger clone lies one base from this, so it may be a read error. The chain couples TRBV12-3 or TRBV12-4 to TRBJ1-2; the match to TRBD1 covers 7 bases. This CDR3 has 14 amino acids. Unmatched junction bases numbered 12, after V lost 6 bases and J lost 8 bases. CDR3 sequence reads: CASREDRTYGGYTF. The DNA of the CDR3 is TGTGCCAGCAGGGAGGACAGGACCTATGGGGGCTACACCTTC.

There are a few counts of this clonotype. V and J are TRBV11-2 and TRBJ2-2, with 7 nucleotides matching TRBD2. The trim removed 0 bases at V and 6 bases at J, leaving 7 bases unmatched. Germline V lookup: CDR1 SGHAT, CDR2 FQNNGV. The CDR3 length is 16 residues. The CDR3 sequence is CASSLEPSGRPGELFF. In DNA, the CDR3 is TGTGCCAGCAGCTTAGAGCCTAGCGGAAGACCCGGGGAGCTGTTTTTT.

This clonotype was counted at least ten times. The chain carries TRBV5-1 and TRBJ2-7, with TRBD2 matching 10 bases. The junction had 6 bases not matched to a gene; V was cut back by 4 bases and J by 5 bases. Germline CDR1 and CDR2: SGHRS and YFSETQ. The CDR3 totals 14 residues. CDR3 nucleotide sequence: TGCGCCAGCAGCCTGAGCGGGAGGGCCGACGAGCAGTACTTC. Amino acids: CASSLSGRADEQYF.